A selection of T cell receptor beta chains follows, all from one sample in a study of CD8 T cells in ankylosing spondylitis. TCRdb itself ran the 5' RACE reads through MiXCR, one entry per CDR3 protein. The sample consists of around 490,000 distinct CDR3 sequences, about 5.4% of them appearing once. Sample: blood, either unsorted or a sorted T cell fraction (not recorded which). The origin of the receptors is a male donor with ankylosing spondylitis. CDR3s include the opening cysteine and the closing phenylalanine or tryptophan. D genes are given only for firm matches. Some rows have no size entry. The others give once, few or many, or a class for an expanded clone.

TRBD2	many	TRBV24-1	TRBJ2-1	CATSDWGLAGESYEQFF	TGTGCCACCAGTGATTGGGGACTAGCGGGAGAGAGTTATGAGCAGTTCTTC
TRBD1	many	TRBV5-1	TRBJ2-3	CASSSLSQGRADTQYF	TGCGCCAGCAGCTCCCTCTCACAGGGGCGCGCAGATACGCAGTATTTT
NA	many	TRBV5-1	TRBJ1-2	CASSSPAGYGYTF	TGCGCCAGCAGCTCCCCAGCCGGCTATGGCTACACCTTC
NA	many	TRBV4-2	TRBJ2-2	CASSLQMTGGGELFF	TGTGCCAGCAGCCTGCAAATGACAGGAGGCGGGGAGCTGTTTTTT
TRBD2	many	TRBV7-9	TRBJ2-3	CASELSGTSYPF	TGTGCCAGCGAACTCTCCGGGACTAGTTATCCGTTT
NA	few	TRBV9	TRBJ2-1	CASSVAGRSSYNEQFF	TGTGCCAGCAGCGTAGCTGGACGGAGCTCCTACAATGAGCAGTTCTTC
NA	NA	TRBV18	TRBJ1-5	CASSGAGDQPQHF	TGTGCCAGCTCAGGGGCAGGGGATCAGCCCCAGCATTTT
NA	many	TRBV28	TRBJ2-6	CASSSPGSGANVLTF	TGTGCCAGCAGTTCCCCGGGCTCTGGGGCCAACGTCCTGACTTTC
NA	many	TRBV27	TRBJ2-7	CASSLTGPSYEQYF	TGTGCCAGCAGTTTGACAGGACCCTCCTACGAGCAGTACTTC
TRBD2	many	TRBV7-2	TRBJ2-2	CASSRSGLANTGELFF	TGTGCCAGCAGCCGATCAGGACTAGCGAACACCGGGGAGCTGTTTTTT
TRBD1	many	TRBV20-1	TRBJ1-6	CSGTTGLNSPLHF	TGCAGTGGGACGACAGGGCTTAATTCACCCCTCCACTTT